A selection of T cell receptor beta chains follows, all from one sample in a study of blood T cell repertoires in COVID-19. Here immunoSEQ multiplex PCR was the method, and the copy in TCRdb shows in-frame clones only, minus some. Among about 42,000 clones, 60% to 85% were seen once, and the ten largest hold 8.5% to 9%. The sample consisted of peripheral blood. Receptors were obtained from a man in his sixties or seventies with active or convalescent COVID-19. Both conserved end residues are part of each CDR3. Each record gives: clone size, V gene, J gene, D gene, CDR3 DNA, CDR3 protein. D genes are given only for firm matches. Expanded clones are given a class, and other clones once, few, many or no size at all.

-	TRBV6-5	TRBJ2-1	TRBD2	TGTGCCACCGTACCGGGACTAGAGGTTGGTGAGCAGTTCTTC	CATVPGLEVGEQFF
few	TRBV28	TRBJ1-4	TRBD1	TGTGCCAGCAGTTATCCGGACAGGGGTGAAAAACTGTTTTTT	CASSYPDRGEKLFF
-	TRBV12-2	TRBJ2-2	-	TGTGCAAGTCGCCGAGGAGGGGCGGGGTACGTTATTATATGCACCGGGGAGCTGTTTTTT	CASRRGGAGYVIICTGELFF
-	TRBV28	TRBJ1-2	-	TGTGCCAGCAGCGATCTCAGGGGCGTCCCCTATGGCTACACCTTC	CASSDLRGVPYGYTF
few	TRBV5-4	TRBJ2-7	-	TGTGCCAGCAGCTTGGGGGACACCTACGAGCAGTACTTC	CASSLGDTYEQYF
-	TRBV28	TRBJ1-1	-	TGTGCCAGCAGCCTGATTCTCGCGGGGGGCGCGGTTGCTTTCTTT	CASSLILAGGAVAFF
-	TRBV19	TRBJ2-7	-	TGTGCCAGTAACGGGGACTACGAGCAGTACTTC	CASNGDYEQYF
-	TRBV4-1	TRBJ1-1	-	TGCGCCAGCAGCCACGTAGACAGGTACACTGAAGCTTTCTTT	CASSHVDRYTEAFF
-	TRBV5-4	TRBJ1-2	-	TGTGCCAGCAGCTCGCAGGCGACAGCTAACTATGGCTACACCTTC	CASSSQATANYGYTF
-	TRBV2	TRBJ2-5	-	TGTGCCAGCAGTGATTTGGCCCAAGAGACCCAGTACTTC	CASSDLAQETQYF
-	TRBV19	TRBJ1-5	-	TGTGCCAGTAGTACGCAGGGTCCCAGGGGGCCCCAGCATTTT	CASSTQGPRGPQHF
-	TRBV3-1/TRBV3-2	TRBJ2-1	-	TGTGCCAGCAGCCGCTGGCGGAACCCGGCGTTCTTC	CASSRWRNPAFF
-	TRBV5-4	TRBJ2-3	-	TGTGCCAGCAGCTCGTCGAAGCGGTGGTCAGATACGCAGTATTTT	CASSSSKRWSDTQYF
few	TRBV2	TRBJ2-1	-	TGTGCCAGCAGTGAAATGGACTCGCGGCGGGCTAGCAGTTATAGAGGGATCAATGAGCAGTTCTTC	CASSEMDSRRASSYRGINEQFF
few	TRBV21-1	TRBJ1-1	-	TGTGCCAGCAGCAAAGGTGGACAGGGGGCTGCTGAAGCTTTCTTT	CASSKGGQGAAEAFF
-	TRBV2	TRBJ1-1	TRBD1	TGTGCCAGCAGTGTCCCCACAGGGGGAACTGAAGCTTTCTTT	CASSVPTGGTEAFF
-	TRBV28	TRBJ1-5	TRBD1	TGTGCCAGCAGTTCGGCGTCAGGGGGCGGAAATCAGCCCCAGCATTTT	CASSSASGGGNQPQHF
-	TRBV7-9	TRBJ1-4	TRBD1	TGTGCCAGCAGCTTCGGACAGGGGGGTGAAAAACTGTTTTTT	CASSFGQGGEKLFF
-	TRBV12-5	TRBJ1-5	-	TGTGCTAGTGGTTTGGTACAAGGCAGGGATTCTCATCAGCCCCAGCATTTT	CASGLVQGRDSHQPQHF
-	TRBV29-1	TRBJ2-7	-	TGCAGCGTGCGGGTCTCCTCCTACGAGCAGTACTTC	CSVRVSSYEQYF
-	TRBV4-1	TRBJ1-2	TRBD1	TGCGCCAGCAGCCACGCAAGCCCCACACCGGGACAGGGAAAGGGTGGCTACACCTTC	CASSHASPTPGQGKGGYTF
once	TRBV28	TRBJ1-6	-	TGTGCCAGCAGTCGACAGTCAGATTCACCCCTCCACTTT	CASSRQSDSPLHF
-	TRBV2	TRBJ1-4	-	TGTGCCAGCGGTATAGGGGCTAATGAAAAACTGTTTTTT	CASGIGANEKLFF
-	TRBV10-2	TRBJ1-6	-	TGCGCCAGCGGAGAACAGGCTAATTCACCCCTCCACTTT	CASGEQANSPLHF
-	TRBV28	TRBJ1-1	-	TGTGCCAGCAAACGGCGAGGCACTGAAGCTTTCTTT	CASKRRGTEAFF
-	TRBV5-1	TRBJ2-7	-	TGCGCCAGCAGCTTGAGCTCGAGCTCCTACGAGCAGTACTTC	CASSLSSSSYEQYF
few	TRBV9	TRBJ1-3	-	TGTGCCAGCAGCGTAGCTCCTATGTTCGGAAACACCATATATTTT	CASSVAPMFGNTIYF
-	TRBV7-6	TRBJ1-2	TRBD1	TGTGCCAGCAGTCCCGGACAGGGGGATGGCTACACCTTC	CASSPGQGDGYTF
-	TRBV27	TRBJ2-7	-	TGTGCCAGCAGTTTTTTACGGAGACAGCAGTACTTC	CASSFLRRQQYF
few	TRBV10-1	TRBJ2-2	TRBD2	TGCGCCAGCAGTGAACTAGCGGGGTCCGGGGAGCTGTTTTTT	CASSELAGSGELFF
-	TRBV7-6	TRBJ1-2	TRBD1	TGTGCCAGCAGCTCTGACAGGGGTTCTCAATATGGCTACACCTTC	CASSSDRGSQYGYTF
-	TRBV30	TRBJ2-5	TRBD2	TGTGCCTGGAGTGGGGGACTAGGAGAGACCCAGTACTTC	CAWSGGLGETQYF
-	TRBV20-1	TRBJ1-2	-	TGCAGTGCTCGCCGGAGCTATGGCTACACCTTC	CSARRSYGYTF
-	TRBV5-1	TRBJ2-3	TRBD1	TGCGCCAGCAGCCTAGGACAGGGGAGTACAGATACGCAGTATTTT	CASSLGQGSTDTQYF
-	TRBV28	TRBJ1-2	-	TGTGCCAGCAGTTCCCCCGCCGCAGGGACTTATGGCTACACCTTC	CASSSPAAGTYGYTF
-	TRBV9	TRBJ1-6	-	TGTGCCAGCAGCGAGGCAGGGTGGCAATCACCCCTCCACTTT	CASSEAGWQSPLHF
-	TRBV28	TRBJ2-2	TRBD1	TGTGCCAGCATCTCATGGGGGCAGGGGGCGTACACCGGGGAGCTGTTTTTT	CASISWGQGAYTGELFF
-	TRBV3-1/TRBV3-2	TRBJ1-3	-	TGTGCCAGCAGCCAAGGCAGGTACGGAAACACCATATATTTT	CASSQGRYGNTIYF
few	TRBV10-2	TRBJ2-7	TRBD2	TGCGCCAGCACGGGAGGGGCCTACGAGCAGTACTTC	CASTGGAYEQYF
-	TRBV4-1	TRBJ2-1	-	TGCGCCAGCAGCCAAGAACTCACGGGGCGGGAATCCTACAATGAGCAGTTCTTC	CASSQELTGRESYNEQFF
once	TRBV28	TRBJ1-3	-	TGTGCCAGCGGTGAGGAGGGAAACACCATATATTTT	CASGEEGNTIYF
-	TRBV2	TRBJ1-4	-	TGTGCCAGCGGAGGCGAAGGAGAAAAACTGTTTTTT	CASGGEGEKLFF
-	TRBV6-5	TRBJ2-2	-	TGTGCCAGCACCTTGGCAGGTGGCCAGGAGCTGTTTTTT	CASTLAGGQELFF
-	TRBV9	TRBJ2-7	TRBD2	TGTGCCAGCAGCTGGGGGGGGGACCCAAGCTACGAGCAGTACTTC	CASSWGGDPSYEQYF
-	TRBV2	TRBJ2-7	-	TGTGCCAGCATGTGGAACAGCTACGAGCAGTACTTC	CASMWNSYEQYF
once	TRBV7-2	TRBJ1-2	-	TGTGCCAGCAGCTCCGGGAATCCCTACTATGGCTACACCTTC	CASSSGNPYYGYTF
few	TRBV30	TRBJ1-3	-	TGTGCCTCCCTGGCCCCAGGAAACACCATATATTTT	CASLAPGNTIYF
-	TRBV5-4	TRBJ2-3	-	TGTGCCAGCAGCTCTACAGGGCTGATTCGGACAGATACGCAGTATTTT	CASSSTGLIRTDTQYF
-	TRBV9	TRBJ2-7	TRBD2	TGTGCCAGCAGCGTAGGTCCAGCGGGGTACTCCTACGAGCAGTACTTC	CASSVGPAGYSYEQYF
few	TRBV14	TRBJ1-1	-	TGTGCCAGCAGCCAAGATTCCAGGGTGGGTAAGAACACTGAAGCTTTCTTT	CASSQDSRVGKNTEAFF
-	TRBV3-1/TRBV3-2	TRBJ1-1	-	TGTGCCAGCAGCCAAGAATCTCGGACTGAAGCTTTCTTT	CASSQESRTEAFF
few	TRBV19	TRBJ1-5	-	TGTGCCAGTAGTGGAGCGGGGGGCGGATGGCAGCCCCAGCATTTT	CASSGAGGGWQPQHF
-	TRBV7-2	TRBJ1-1	-	TGTGCCAGCAGCCGACAGCCTAACACTGAAGCTTTCTTT	CASSRQPNTEAFF